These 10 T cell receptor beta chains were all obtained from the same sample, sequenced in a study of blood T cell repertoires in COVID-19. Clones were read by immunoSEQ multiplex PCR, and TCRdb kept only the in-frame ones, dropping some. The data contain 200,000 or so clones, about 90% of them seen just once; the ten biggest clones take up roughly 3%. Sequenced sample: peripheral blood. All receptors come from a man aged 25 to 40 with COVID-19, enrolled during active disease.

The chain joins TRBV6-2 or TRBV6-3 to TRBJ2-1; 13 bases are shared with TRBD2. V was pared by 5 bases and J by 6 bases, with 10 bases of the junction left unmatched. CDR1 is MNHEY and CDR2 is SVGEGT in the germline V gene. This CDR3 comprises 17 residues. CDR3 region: CASSAIKLAGGRNEQFF. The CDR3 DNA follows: TGTGCCAGCAGTGCCATCAAACTAGCGGGGGGGCGCAATGAGCAGTTCTTC.

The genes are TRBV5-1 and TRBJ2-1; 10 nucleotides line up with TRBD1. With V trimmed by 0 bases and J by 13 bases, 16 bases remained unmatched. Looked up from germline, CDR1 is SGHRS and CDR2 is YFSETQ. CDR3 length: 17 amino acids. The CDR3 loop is CASSLGPLWGQGMEQFF. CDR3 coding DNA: TGCGCCAGCAGCTTGGGCCCATTGTGGGGACAGGGGATGGAACAGTTCTTC.

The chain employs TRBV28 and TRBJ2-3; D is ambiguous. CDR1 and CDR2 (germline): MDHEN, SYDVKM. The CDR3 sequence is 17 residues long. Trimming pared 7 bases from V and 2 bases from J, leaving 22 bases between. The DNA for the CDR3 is TGTGCCAGCATCCCGCTCATTAGTCAAATCCACACAGATACGCAGTATTTT. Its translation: CASIPLISQIHTDTQYF.

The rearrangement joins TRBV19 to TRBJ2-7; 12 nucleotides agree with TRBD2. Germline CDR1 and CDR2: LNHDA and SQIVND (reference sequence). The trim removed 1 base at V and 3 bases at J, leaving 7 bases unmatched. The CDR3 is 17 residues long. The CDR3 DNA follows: TGTGCCAGTAGTATAGGGACTAGCGGGACTCTCCTCTACGAGCAGTACTTC. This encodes CASSIGTSGTLLYEQYF.

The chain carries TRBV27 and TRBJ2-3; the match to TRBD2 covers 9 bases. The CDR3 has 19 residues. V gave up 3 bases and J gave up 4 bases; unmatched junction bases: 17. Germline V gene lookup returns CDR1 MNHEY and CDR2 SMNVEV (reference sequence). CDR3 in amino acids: CASSFGWSGGLDMADTQYF. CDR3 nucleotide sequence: TGTGCCAGCAGTTTTGGGTGGAGCGGGGGGTTAGATATGGCAGATACGCAGTATTTT.

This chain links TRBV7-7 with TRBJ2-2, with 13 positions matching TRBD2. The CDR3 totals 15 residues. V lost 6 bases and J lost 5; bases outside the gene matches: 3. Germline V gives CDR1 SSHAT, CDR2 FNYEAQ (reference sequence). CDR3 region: CASRQTSGGTGELFF. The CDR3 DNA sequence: TGTGCCAGCAGGCAGACTAGCGGGGGGACCGGGGAGCTGTTTTTT. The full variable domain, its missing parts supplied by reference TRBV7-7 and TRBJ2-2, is GAGVSQSPRYKVTKRGQDVTLRCDPISSHATLYWYQQALGQGPEFLTYFNYEAQPDKSGLPSDRFSAERPEGSISTLTIQRTEQRDSAMYRCASRQTSGGTGELFFGEGSRLTVL.

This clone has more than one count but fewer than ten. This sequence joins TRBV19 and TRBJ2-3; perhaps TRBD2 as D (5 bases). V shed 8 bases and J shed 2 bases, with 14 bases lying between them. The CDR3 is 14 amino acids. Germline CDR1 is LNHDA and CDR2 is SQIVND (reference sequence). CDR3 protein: CASLDFFYTDTQYF. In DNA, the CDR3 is TGTGCCAGTCTGGACTTTTTTTACACAGATACGCAGTATTTT.

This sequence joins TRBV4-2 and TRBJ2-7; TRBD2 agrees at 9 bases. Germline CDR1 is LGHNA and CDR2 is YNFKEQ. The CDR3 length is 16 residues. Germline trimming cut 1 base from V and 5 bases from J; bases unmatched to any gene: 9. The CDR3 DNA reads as TGTGCCAGCAGCCAAGGGAGGGACGCGGGAGGGGACGAGCAGTACTTC. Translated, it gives CASSQGRDAGGDEQYF.

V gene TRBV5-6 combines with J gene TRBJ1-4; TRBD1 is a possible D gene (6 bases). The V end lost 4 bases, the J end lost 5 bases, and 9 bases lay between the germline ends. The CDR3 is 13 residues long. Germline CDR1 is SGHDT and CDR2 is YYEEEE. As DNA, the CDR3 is TGTGCCAGCAGCCAAGGACAGAATGAAAAACTGTTTTTT. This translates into CASSQGQNEKLFF.

For the CDR3, the DNA is TGTGCCAGTGTTTTGGCAGATCACAATCAGCCCCAGCATTTT. This sequence encodes CASVLADHNQPQHF. The rearrangement links TRBV28 to TRBJ1-5; D unresolved. This CDR3 contains 14 residues. V was trimmed by 9 bases and J by 3 bases, leaving 15 bases between them. Per germline, CDR1 MDHEN and CDR2 SYDVKM. The whole variable domain, filled in from reference TRBV28 and TRBJ1-5, reads DVKVTQSSRYLVKRTGEKVFLECVQDMDHENMFWYRQDPGLGLRLIYFSYDVKMKEKGDIPEGYSVSREKKERFSLILESASTNQTSMYLCASVLADHNQPQHFGDGTRLSIL.